A selection of T cell receptor beta chains follows, all from one sample in a study of cytomegalovirus exposure and HLA in healthy donors. Repertoires were generated with immunoSEQ multiplex PCR, while TCRdb's copy carries only in-frame clones and drops some. The sample consists of about 98,000 clones, under 85% of them appearing once. The sample consisted of PBMCs. The receptors come from a man between 18 and 35 years old in good health and CMV-seropositive. CDR3s include the opening cysteine and the closing phenylalanine or tryptophan. A D gene is named only where the DNA matches it firmly. Size is omitted from some rows. Given values are once, few, many or a class for expanded clones.

TRBV5-1	TRBD2	.	TRBJ2-7	CASTPHLLAGGNNYEQYF	TGCGCCAGCACCCCCCACCTCCTAGCGGGGGGAAATAACTACGAGCAGTACTTC
TRBV2	.	.	TRBJ1-4	CASSEQGKEKLFF	TGTGCCAGCAGTGAACAGGGAAAGGAAAAACTGTTTTTT
TRBV19	.	.	TRBJ1-5	CATLGGARQPQHF	TGTGCCACCCTGGGGGGGGCGCGTCAGCCCCAGCATTTT
TRBV30	.	.	TRBJ2-7	CAWSVQPWREQYF	TGTGCCTGGAGTGTACAACCGTGGCGGGAGCAGTACTTC
TRBV5-6	TRBD1	.	TRBJ2-1	CASSRETGTVDEQFF	TGTGCCAGCAGCCGAGAGACAGGGACGGTGGATGAGCAGTTCTTC
TRBV6-5	TRBD1	.	TRBJ1-5	CASSSGTGNNQPQHF	TGTGCCAGCAGTTCAGGGACAGGGAATAATCAGCCCCAGCATTTT
TRBV19	.	.	TRBJ1-5	CASSRGEPQHF	TGTGCCAGTAGTCGGGGGGAGCCCCAGCATTTT
TRBV11-2	.	.	TRBJ2-1	CASSLGGPYNEQFF	TGTGCCAGCAGCTTAGGGGGGCCCTACAATGAGCAGTTCTTC
TRBV10-2	TRBD2	few	TRBJ2-7	CASSEGLAGSAYEQYF	TGCGCCAGCAGTGAAGGTCTAGCGGGGAGCGCCTACGAGCAGTACTTC
TRBV5-4	.	.	TRBJ1-5	CASSSAGSNQPQHF	TGTGCCAGCAGCTCTGCGGGTAGCAATCAGCCCCAGCATTTT
TRBV5-4	TRBD1	.	TRBJ1-1	CASSSNRDRSTEAFF	TGTGCCAGCAGCTCGAACCGGGACAGGAGCACTGAAGCTTTCTTT
TRBV10-3	TRBD1	once	TRBJ1-2	CATGDRGYGYTF	TGTGCCACCGGGGACAGGGGGTATGGCTACACCTTC
TRBV7-9	.	.	TRBJ2-6	CASSFGARHSSGANILTF	TGTGCCAGCAGCTTTGGTGCGAGACATAGCTCTGGGGCCAACATCCTGACTTTC
TRBV13	.	.	TRBJ1-2	CASSFQGYGYTF	TGTGCCAGCAGCTTCCAGGGATATGGCTACACCTTC
TRBV28	TRBD1	.	TRBJ2-5	CASSLTGGGKTQYF	TGTGCCAGCAGCCTGACAGGGGGCGGGAAGACCCAGTACTTC
TRBV6-1	.	.	TRBJ1-4	CASSEEDGGYKLFF	TGTGCCAGCAGTGAGGAGGACGGGGGGTATAAACTGTTTTTT
TRBV28	.	.	TRBJ1-5	CASSVPRALAYSNQPQHF	TGTGCCAGCAGTGTACCCCGGGCCCTAGCTTATAGCAATCAGCCCCAGCATTTT
TRBV5-4	.	few	TRBJ1-6	CASSLGEKGRGAPLHF	TGTGCCAGCAGCTTGGGAGAGAAAGGGCGGGGGGCACCCCTCCACTTT
TRBV30	TRBD1	.	TRBJ2-7	CAWMPGTGSYEQYF	TGTGCCTGGATGCCCGGGACAGGGTCCTACGAGCAGTACTTC
TRBV29-1	TRBD2	.	TRBJ2-3	CSVDERGGSDTQYF	TGCAGCGTTGACGAGCGGGGGGGGTCAGATACGCAGTATTTT
TRBV5-1	TRBD1	.	TRBJ2-5	CASSLDHGQASETQYF	TGCGCCAGCAGCTTGGACCATGGACAGGCTTCAGAGACCCAGTACTTC
TRBV19	TRBD1	.	TRBJ2-5	CASKAATGASQETQYF	TGTGCCAGCAAGGCTGCGACAGGGGCGAGCCAAGAGACCCAGTACTTC
TRBV27	.	.	TRBJ2-2	CASSLLPGELFF	TGTGCCAGCAGTTTACTACCCGGGGAGCTGTTTTTT
TRBV23-1	TRBD1	.	TRBJ1-2	CASSQRTGFVGYGYTF	TGCGCCAGCAGTCAACGGACAGGGTTCGTAGGCTATGGCTACACCTTC
TRBV10-3	.	.	TRBJ2-5	CAIGPGVQETQYF	TGTGCCATCGGTCCGGGGGTCCAAGAGACCCAGTACTTC
TRBV4-1	TRBD2	once	TRBJ2-7	CASSQDISGGAFANEQYF	TGCGCCAGCAGCCAAGATATTAGCGGGGGGGCATTTGCCAACGAGCAGTACTTC
TRBV6-5	TRBD1	.	TRBJ2-7	CASSGPGQGAYEQYF	TGTGCCAGCAGTGGACCGGGACAGGGGGCTTACGAGCAGTACTTC
TRBV10-3	TRBD1	.	TRBJ1-3	CATSRTGSGNTIYF	TGTGCCACTAGTCGGACAGGGTCGGGAAACACCATATATTTT
TRBV5-1	TRBD1	.	TRBJ2-7	CASKLGQGAYEQYF	TGCGCCAGCAAGCTAGGACAGGGGGCCTACGAGCAGTACTTC
TRBV29-1	.	.	TRBJ1-2	CSAQGSYGYTF	TGCAGCGCCCAGGGCAGCTATGGCTACACCTTC
TRBV4-1	.	.	TRBJ2-1	CASTSGNEQFF	TGCGCCAGCACCTCGGGTAATGAGCAGTTCTTC
TRBV5-5	.	.	TRBJ1-1	CASSLTGGGTEAFF	TGTGCCAGCAGCTTGACGGGAGGAGGGACTGAAGCTTTCTTT
TRBV7-6	TRBD1	.	TRBJ2-7	CASSFLDRGAYEQYF	TGTGCCAGCAGCTTTCTGGACAGGGGGGCCTACGAGCAGTACTTC
TRBV2	.	.	TRBJ1-2	CASSEGGSGGYTF	TGTGCCAGCAGTGAGGGAGGCAGTGGGGGCTACACCTTC
TRBV7-9	TRBD2	.	TRBJ2-1	CASSLLAGVATEQFF	TGTGCCAGCAGCTTATTAGCGGGAGTCGCAACAGAGCAGTTCTTC
TRBV7-9	.	.	TRBJ1-6	CSSSSAGSPLHF	TGTTCCAGCAGCTCCGCGGGTTCACCCCTCCACTTT
TRBV5-1	TRBD2	few	TRBJ2-5	CASNLAGGETQYF	TGCGCCAGCAACTTAGCGGGAGGGGAGACCCAGTACTTC
TRBV4-1	TRBD1	.	TRBJ1-6	CASSHRGQTVTNSPLHF	TGCGCCAGCAGCCACCGGGGACAGACAGTTACTAATTCACCCCTCCACTTT
TRBV6-1	.	.	TRBJ2-7	CASSVRDTRHEQYF	TGTGCCAGCAGTGTACGGGACACCCGCCACGAGCAGTACTTC
TRBV18	.	.	TRBJ2-3	CASSSQVSVDTQYF	TGTGCCAGCTCCTCTCAGGTTTCGGTGGATACGCAGTATTTT